Listed here is a single TCR beta chain. The sample originates from a study of T cells after yellow fever vaccination. Trimming shortened V by 2 bases and J by 1 base, and 11 bases separated the two germline ends. There are 15 residues in the CDR3. Germline V gene data show CDR1 as KGHSH and CDR2 as LQKENI. TCRdb re-analysed the 5' RACE reads in MiXCR, keeping a single row per CDR3 protein. The sample lists more than 450,000 distinct CDR3 sequences, roughly a fifth occurring once. Here the sequenced sample was PBMCs, taken approximately 22 days after the first yellow fever vaccination. This clonotype originated in a man between 18 and 29 years old who received the YFV17D yellow fever vaccine. The chain uses TRBV18 and TRBJ1-1, with D uncertain. The CDR3 here is CASSPFGRRNTEAFF. In DNA form, the CDR3 reads TGTGCCAGCTCACCATTCGGACGCCGGAACACTGAAGCTTTCTTT.